This entry is about one TCR beta chain. This sample was taken from a study of blood T cell repertoires in COVID-19. Study-level background: COVID-19 samples collected from the United States, Italy and Spain covered acute and convalescent phases. In each case, the material was cDNA or gDNA derived from T cells, B-cell-depleted T cells, or PBMCs.

Per the original data handling: From reference gene primer amplification, estimates of nucleated cell counts were derived. Clones were read by immunoSEQ multiplex PCR, and TCRdb kept only the in-frame ones, dropping some. V and J calls plus clone size are reproduced from that table; the DNA served to infer D and trimming. Of approximately 250,000 clones in the sample, 86% were seen once. The receptor was derived from a man aged 18 to 30 with active or convalescent COVID-19. The sample comprised peripheral blood.

The chain's CDR3 is CASSSGQGYEQYF. CDR3 coding DNA: TGTGCCAGCAGTAGCGGACAGGGCTACGAGCAGTACTTC. This chain joins TRBV12-3 or TRBV12-4 and TRBJ2-7; 8 bases line up with TRBD1. J gave up 3 bases and V 5 bases, and 3 bases lay outside the gene matches. The CDR3 has 13 amino acids.